Listed here are 9 T cell receptor beta chains from one sample, sequenced in a study of cytomegalovirus exposure and HLA in healthy donors. 13 Jbeta primers and 60 Vbeta primers were used for the PCR. Sequenced by immunoSEQ multiplex PCR; TCRdb stores in-frame clones only, minus some. In the table there are roughly 180,000 clones, roughly 84% of which are singletons. The sequenced sample consisted of PBMCs. Receptors were obtained from a girl aged 2-10 years in good health and CMV-seropositive.

This clone was seen only once. The rearrangement joins TRBV19 to TRBJ2-5; no clear D. In germline, CDR1 is LNHDA, CDR2 SQIVND (reference sequence). V was trimmed by 3 bases and J by 5 bases, leaving 10 bases between them. CDR3 size: 13 residues. The CDR3 bases are TGTGCCAGTAGTATGAACTCCCCCGAGACCCAGTACTTC. The encoded protein is CASSMNSPETQYF.

The V gene is TRBV6-6, the J gene TRBJ2-3; 7 bases line up with TRBD1. The germline V gene has CDR1 MNHNY and CDR2 SVGAGI (reference sequence). CDR3 size: 13 residues. V trimming: 8 bases; J trimming: 1 base; junction bases outside the gene matches: 3. The DNA for the CDR3 is TGTGCCAGCCTCGGGACAGGCACAGATACGCAGTATTTT. This encodes CASLGTGTDTQYF.

This clone was seen just once. The chain links TRBV5-6 to TRBJ1-1, with D possibly TRBD1 on 6 matching bases. The ends were cut back, 0 bases at V and 2 bases at J, with 11 bases in the middle. The CDR3 extends over 15 amino acids. Looked up from germline, CDR1 is SGHDT and CDR2 is YYEEEE. CDR3 nucleotide sequence: TGTGCCAGCAGCTTGGATGCAGGGACAAACACTGAAGCTTTCTTT. Its translation is CASSLDAGTNTEAFF.

The chain is built from TRBV30 and TRBJ1-1; D gene unclear. Germline-derived CDR1 and CDR2 are GTSNPN and SVGIG (reference sequence). The V gene lost 2 bases and the J gene lost 3 bases, with 4 bases spanning the gap. The CDR3 has 11 residues. DNA of the CDR3: TGTGCCTGGAGTCAATACACTGAAGCTTTCTTT. Translated, it gives CAWSQYTEAFF.

The rearrangement joins TRBV30 to TRBJ2-7; possibly TRBD2 for D (7 bases). This CDR3 has 18 amino acids. V lost 2 bases and J 5 bases, leaving 28 bases between the germline ends. Germline V gene lookup returns CDR1 GTSNPN and CDR2 SVGIG (reference sequence). In DNA, the CDR3 is TGTGCCTGGAGTAGGAAAACAGGGTTTGTTCGGGAGGACCACGAGCAGTACTTC. Translated, it gives CAWSRKTGFVREDHEQYF.

This chain connects TRBV5-4 to TRBJ2-2; TRBD2 agrees at 12 bases. CDR1 and CDR2 from the germline V gene are SGHNT and YYREEE (reference sequence). CDR3 length equals 16 residues. V lost 4 bases to trimming and J lost 5 bases; unmatched junction nucleotides: 6. In nucleotides, the CDR3 is TGTGCCAGCAGCCAAACTAGCGGGGGGAAAACCGGGGAGCTGTTTTTT. Protein sequence: CASSQTSGGKTGELFF. The variable domain in full, with the rest retrieved from reference TRBV5-4 and TRBJ2-2, is ETGVTQSPTHLIKTRGQQVTLRCSSQSGHNTVSWYQQALGQGPQFIFQYYREEENGRGNFPPRFSGLQFPNYSSELNVNALELDDSALYLCASSQTSGGKTGELFFGEGSRLTVL.

V is TRBV30 and J is TRBJ1-5; 7 bases are shared with TRBD1. Germline CDR1 and CDR2: GTSNPN and SVGIG (reference sequence). The CDR3 has 17 amino acids. The ends lost 5 bases at V and 4 bases at J; junction bases unmatched: 17. The CDR3 here is CAWDSGQPQAENQPQHF. The DNA for the CDR3 is TGTGCCTGGGACTCGGGACAGCCCCAAGCTGAGAATCAGCCCCAGCATTTT.

This rearrangement joins TRBV28 to TRBJ1-2, with TRBD1 identical over 7 bases. The J segment lost 0 bases and the V segment lost 6 bases, leaving 10 bases of the junction unmatched. Germline CDR1 reads MDHEN; CDR2 reads SYDVKM. The CDR3 is made up of 16 amino acids. The CDR3 nucleotides are TGTGCCAGCAGCACAGGTCGGGACAGCCCTAACTATGGCTACACCTTC. Its protein is CASSTGRDSPNYGYTF.

This clone has a handful of counts. V is TRBV10-3 and J is TRBJ1-1; 10 bases line up with TRBD1. Per the germline V gene, CDR1 is ENHRY and CDR2 is SYGVKD. V was pared by 7 bases and J by 5 bases, with 10 bases of the junction left unmatched. The CDR3 contains 15 residues. The CDR3 loop reads CAINRDRGPMTEAFF. The CDR3 coding sequence is TGTGCCATCAATCGGGACAGGGGACCTATGACTGAAGCTTTCTTT.